This paragraph reports one T cell receptor beta chain. Produced via immunoSEQ multiplex PCR; TCRdb's table is partial and in-frame only. The sample yields 70,000 or so clones, 84% seen once. The sample originates from a study of control samples from healthy donors and cancer patients. V lost 4 bases and J lost 6; bases outside the gene matches: 3. The CDR3 is 12 residues long. The germline V gene has CDR1 KGHSH and CDR2 LQKENI. This clonotype was obtained from a man aged 45 to 65 in good health. Specimen: blood. This rearrangement joins TRBV18 to TRBJ2-7; 7 positions match TRBD1. The CDR3 reads CASSLGTAEQYF. CDR3 DNA sequence: TGTGCCAGCTCACTCGGGACAGCCGAGCAGTACTTC.